This T cell receptor (beta chain) was identified in a study of blood T cell repertoires in COVID-19. Study details: Acute and convalescent COVID-19 specimens originated in the United States, Italy and Spain.

The germline CDR1 and CDR2 sequences are LGHNA and YNFKEQ. Trimming took off 2 bases at V and 4 bases at J, with 6 bases between the two ends. There are 13 residues in the CDR3. This clone has only a few counts. In the original analysis: The authors estimated nucleated cell counts from reference gene primer amplification. Profiled with immunoSEQ multiplex PCR; TCRdb holds only in-frame clones, not every one. The DNA was the basis for D and trimming; V, J and clone size are from that table. The data hold 100,000 or so clones, with roughly 81% observed a single time. The rearrangement uses TRBV4-2 and TRBJ1-5; the D is unclear. Sequencing was carried out using peripheral blood. This TCR was recovered from a woman in her 70s with acute or convalescent COVID-19. The CDR3 protein is CASSQTANQPQHF. DNA of the CDR3: TGTGCCAGCAGCCAAACAGCTAATCAGCCCCAGCATTTT.